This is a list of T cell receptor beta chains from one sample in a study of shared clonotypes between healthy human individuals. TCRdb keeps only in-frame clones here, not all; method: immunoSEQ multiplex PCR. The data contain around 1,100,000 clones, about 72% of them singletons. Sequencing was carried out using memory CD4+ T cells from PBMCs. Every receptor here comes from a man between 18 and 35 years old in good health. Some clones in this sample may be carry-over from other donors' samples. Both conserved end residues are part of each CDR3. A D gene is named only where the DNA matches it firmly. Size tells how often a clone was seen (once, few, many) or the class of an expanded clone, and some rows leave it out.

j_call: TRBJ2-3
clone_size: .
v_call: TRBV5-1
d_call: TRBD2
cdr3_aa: CASSLAERGAGGATDTQYF
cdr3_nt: TGCGCCAGCAGCTTGGCCGAGCGAGGAGCGGGAGGGGCCACAGATACGCAGTATTTT

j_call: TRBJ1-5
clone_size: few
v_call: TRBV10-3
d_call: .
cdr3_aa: CAISDPDRGNQPQHF
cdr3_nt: TGTGCCATCAGTGACCCTGACCGGGGGAATCAGCCCCAGCATTTT

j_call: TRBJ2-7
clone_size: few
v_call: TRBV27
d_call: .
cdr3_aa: CASSPSRRAHEQYF
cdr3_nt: TGTGCCAGCAGTCCCTCCCGCCGGGCCCACGAGCAGTACTTC

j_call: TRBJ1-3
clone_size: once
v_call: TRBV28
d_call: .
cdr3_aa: CASSSTGYGNTIYF
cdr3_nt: TGTGCCAGCAGTTCTACAGGGTACGGAAACACCATATATTTT

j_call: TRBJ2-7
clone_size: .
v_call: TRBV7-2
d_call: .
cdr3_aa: CASSERGVFYEQYF
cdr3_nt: TGTGCCAGCTCAGAAAGGGGCGTTTTCTACGAGCAGTACTTC

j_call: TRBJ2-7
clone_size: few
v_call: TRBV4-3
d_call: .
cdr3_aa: CASSPSWAPTYEQYF
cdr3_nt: TGCGCCAGCAGCCCCTCTTGGGCGCCTACCTACGAGCAGTACTTC

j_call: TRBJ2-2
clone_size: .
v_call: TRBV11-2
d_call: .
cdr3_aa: CASSSITGELFF
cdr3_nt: TGTGCCAGCAGCTCCATAACCGGGGAGCTGTTTTTT

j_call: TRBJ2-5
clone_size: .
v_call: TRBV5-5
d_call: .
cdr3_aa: CASSPSTVQETQYF
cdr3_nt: TGTGCCAGCAGCCCGTCGACTGTTCAAGAGACCCAGTACTTC

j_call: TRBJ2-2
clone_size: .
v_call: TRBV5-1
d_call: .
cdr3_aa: CASTPLLVTTGELFF
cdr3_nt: TGCGCCAGCACCCCGTTGCTAGTGACCACCGGGGAGCTGTTTTTT

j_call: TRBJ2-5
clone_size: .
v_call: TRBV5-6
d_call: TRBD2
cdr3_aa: CASSLGTSGSRAQYF
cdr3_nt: TGTGCCAGCAGCTTGGGGACTAGCGGGAGTAGGGCCCAGTACTTC

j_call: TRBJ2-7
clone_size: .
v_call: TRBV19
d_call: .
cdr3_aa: CASSIGREPYEQYF
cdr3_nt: TGTGCCAGTAGTATTGGCAGGGAACCCTACGAGCAGTACTTC

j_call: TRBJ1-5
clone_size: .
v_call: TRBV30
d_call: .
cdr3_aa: CAWSGGKQPQHF
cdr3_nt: TGTGCCTGGAGTGGGGGTAAGCAGCCCCAGCATTTT

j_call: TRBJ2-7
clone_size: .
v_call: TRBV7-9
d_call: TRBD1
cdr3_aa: CASSQGQGAGEQYF
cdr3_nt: TGTGCCAGCAGCCAGGGACAGGGGGCAGGCGAGCAGTACTTC

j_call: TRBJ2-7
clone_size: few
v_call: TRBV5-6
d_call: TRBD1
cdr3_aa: CASSSSRVRQGITYEQYF
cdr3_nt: TGTGCCAGCAGCTCCTCCCGCGTTCGACAGGGGATTACGTACGAGCAGTACTTC

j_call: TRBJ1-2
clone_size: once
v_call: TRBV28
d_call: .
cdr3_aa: CASSFSPGGYGYTF
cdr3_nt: TGTGCCAGCAGTTTTTCGCCCGGGGGCTATGGCTACACCTTC

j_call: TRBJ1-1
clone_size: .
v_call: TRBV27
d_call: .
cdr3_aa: CASRGLGTSQSHMNTEAFF
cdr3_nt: TGTGCCAGCCGGGGTTTAGGGACGTCTCAATCTCATATGAACACTGAAGCTTTCTTT

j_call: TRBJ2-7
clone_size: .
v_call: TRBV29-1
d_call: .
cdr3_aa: CSVRKGGSYEQYF
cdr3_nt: TGCAGCGTTCGTAAAGGGGGCTCCTACGAGCAGTACTTC

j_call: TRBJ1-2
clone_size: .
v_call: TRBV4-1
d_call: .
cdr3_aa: CASRSLVGVRSNYGYTF
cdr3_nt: TGCGCCAGCAGGTCCCTTGTCGGGGTCAGGTCCAACTATGGCTACACCTTC

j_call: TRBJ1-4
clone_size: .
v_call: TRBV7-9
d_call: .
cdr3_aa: CASSLRSGVVEKLFF
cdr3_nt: TGTGCCAGCAGCCTTCGGTCCGGGGTGGTGGAAAAACTGTTTTTT

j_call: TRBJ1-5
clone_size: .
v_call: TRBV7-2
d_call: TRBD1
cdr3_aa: CASSPLPGQGARQPQHF
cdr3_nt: TGTGCCAGCAGCCCTCTTCCGGGGCAGGGGGCCAGGCAGCCCCAGCATTTT

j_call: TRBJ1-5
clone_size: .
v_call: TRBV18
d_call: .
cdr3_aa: CASSRDRNQPQHF
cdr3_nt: TGTGCCAGCTCACGGGACCGCAATCAGCCCCAGCATTTT

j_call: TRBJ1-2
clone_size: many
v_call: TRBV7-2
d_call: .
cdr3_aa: CASSLSGYGYTF
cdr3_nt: TGTGCCAGCAGCTTATCCGGCTATGGCTACACCTTC

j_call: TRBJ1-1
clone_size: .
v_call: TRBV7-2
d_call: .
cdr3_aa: CASSFRLNTEAFF
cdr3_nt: TGTGCCAGCAGCTTTCGGTTGAACACTGAAGCTTTCTTT

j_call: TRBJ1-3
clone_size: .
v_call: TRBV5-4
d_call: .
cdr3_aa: CASSLALGNTIYF
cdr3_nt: TGTGCCAGCAGCTTGGCTCTAGGAAACACCATATATTTT

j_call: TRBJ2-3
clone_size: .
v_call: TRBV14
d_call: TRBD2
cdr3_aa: CASRGGSGITDTQYF
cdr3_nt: TGTGCCAGCCGAGGGGGTAGCGGGATCACAGATACGCAGTATTTT

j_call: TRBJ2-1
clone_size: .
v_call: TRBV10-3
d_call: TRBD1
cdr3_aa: CAISPGQGAGEQFF
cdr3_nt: TGTGCCATCAGTCCGGGACAGGGGGCGGGTGAGCAGTTCTTC

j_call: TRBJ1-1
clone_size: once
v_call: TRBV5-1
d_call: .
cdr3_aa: CASSLNRADTEAFF
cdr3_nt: TGCGCCAGCAGCCTGAACAGGGCGGACACTGAAGCTTTCTTT

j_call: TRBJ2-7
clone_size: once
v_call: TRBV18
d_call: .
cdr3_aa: CASSDGQRYEQYF
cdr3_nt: TGTGCCAGCTCAGACGGACAACGCTACGAGCAGTACTTC

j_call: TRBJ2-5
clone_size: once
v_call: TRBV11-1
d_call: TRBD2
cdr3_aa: CASSGGLVLQETQYF
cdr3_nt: TGTGCCAGCAGCGGGGGACTAGTGCTCCAAGAGACCCAGTACTTC

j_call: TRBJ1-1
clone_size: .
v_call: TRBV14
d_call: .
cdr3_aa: CASSHADGIRDTEAFF
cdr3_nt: TGTGCCAGCAGCCACGCAGACGGGATAAGGGACACTGAAGCTTTCTTT

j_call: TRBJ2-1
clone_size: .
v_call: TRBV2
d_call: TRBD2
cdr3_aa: CASHRLAGGNEQFF
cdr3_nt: TGTGCCAGCCATCGGCTAGCGGGAGGGAATGAGCAGTTCTTC

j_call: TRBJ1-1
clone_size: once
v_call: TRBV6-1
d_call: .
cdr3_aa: CASSARSSGNTEAFF
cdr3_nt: TGTGCCAGCAGTGCCAGGAGCTCGGGGAACACTGAAGCTTTCTTT

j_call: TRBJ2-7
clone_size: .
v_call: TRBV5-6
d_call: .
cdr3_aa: CASSGGGFYEQYF
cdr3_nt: TGTGCCAGCAGTGGGGGAGGTTTCTACGAGCAGTACTTC

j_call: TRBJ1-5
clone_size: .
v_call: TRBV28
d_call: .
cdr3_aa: CATGGGSQPQHF
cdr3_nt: TGTGCCACCGGGGGGGGCAGCCAGCCCCAGCATTTT

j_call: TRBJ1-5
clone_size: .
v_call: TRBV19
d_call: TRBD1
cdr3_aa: CASREGQVVQPQHF
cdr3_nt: TGTGCCAGTAGGGAAGGACAGGTAGTTCAGCCCCAGCATTTT

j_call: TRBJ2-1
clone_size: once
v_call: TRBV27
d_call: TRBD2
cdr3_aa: CASWTAGGPSFNEQFF
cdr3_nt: TGTGCCAGCTGGACTGCGGGAGGCCCTAGTTTTAATGAGCAGTTCTTC

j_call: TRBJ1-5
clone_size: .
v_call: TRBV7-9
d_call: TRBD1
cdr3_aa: CASSLGGQGYQPQHF
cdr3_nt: TGTGCCAGCAGCTTAGGGGGACAGGGTTATCAGCCCCAGCATTTT

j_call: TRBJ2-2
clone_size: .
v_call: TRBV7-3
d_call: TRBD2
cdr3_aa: CASSRGTSGRAANTGELFF
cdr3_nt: TGTGCCAGCAGCCGAGGGACTAGCGGGAGGGCCGCGAACACCGGGGAGCTGTTTTTT

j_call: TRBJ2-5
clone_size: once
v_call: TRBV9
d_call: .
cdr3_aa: CASSGALGETQYF
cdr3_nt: TGTGCCAGCAGCGGGGCCCTTGGGGAGACCCAGTACTTC

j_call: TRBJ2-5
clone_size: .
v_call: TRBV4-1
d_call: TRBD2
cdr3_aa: CASSPSGEETQYF
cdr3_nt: TGCGCCAGCAGCCCTAGCGGAGAAGAGACCCAGTACTTC

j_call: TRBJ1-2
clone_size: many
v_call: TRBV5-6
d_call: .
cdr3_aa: CASSLGLSGGYTF
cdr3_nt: TGTGCCAGCAGCCTGGGCCTGAGTGGTGGCTACACCTTC

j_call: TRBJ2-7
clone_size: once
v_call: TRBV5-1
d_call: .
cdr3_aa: CASSGTGTYHSYEQYF
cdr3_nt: TGCGCCAGCAGCGGAACCGGGACCTACCACTCCTACGAGCAGTACTTC

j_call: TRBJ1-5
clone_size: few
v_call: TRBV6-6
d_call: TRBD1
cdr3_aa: CASSSPADRGGQPQHF
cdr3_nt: TGTGCCAGCAGTTCCCCGGCCGACAGGGGCGGGCAGCCCCAGCATTTT

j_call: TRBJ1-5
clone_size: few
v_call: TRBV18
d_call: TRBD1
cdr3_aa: CASSPTGVRDQPQHF
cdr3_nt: TGTGCCAGCTCACCGACAGGGGTTAGGGATCAGCCCCAGCATTTT

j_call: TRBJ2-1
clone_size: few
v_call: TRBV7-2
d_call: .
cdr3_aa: CASSVDSFNSYNEQFF
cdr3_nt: TGTGCCAGCAGCGTGGACAGTTTCAACTCCTACAATGAGCAGTTCTTC

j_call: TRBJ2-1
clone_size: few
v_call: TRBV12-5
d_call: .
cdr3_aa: CASGLEIQGNEQFF
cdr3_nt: TGTGCTAGTGGTTTGGAAATTCAGGGAAATGAGCAGTTCTTC

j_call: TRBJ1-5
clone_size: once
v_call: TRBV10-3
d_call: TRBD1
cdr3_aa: CAISESGTGGRGNQPQHF
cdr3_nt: TGTGCCATCAGTGAGTCCGGGACAGGGGGCAGGGGCAATCAGCCCCAGCATTTT

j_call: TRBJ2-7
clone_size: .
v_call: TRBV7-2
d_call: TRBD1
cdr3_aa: CASSTGTVTYEQYF
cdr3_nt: TGTGCCAGCAGCACCGGGACAGTTACCTACGAGCAGTACTTC

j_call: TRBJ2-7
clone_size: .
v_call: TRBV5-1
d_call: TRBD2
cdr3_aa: CASSLFSGGGYEQYF
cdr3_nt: TGCGCCAGCAGCTTATTTAGCGGGGGAGGCTACGAGCAGTACTTC

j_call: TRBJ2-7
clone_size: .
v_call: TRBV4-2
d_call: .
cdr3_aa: CASSQDLHREQYF
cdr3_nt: TGTGCCAGCAGCCAAGATCTCCACCGGGAGCAGTACTTC

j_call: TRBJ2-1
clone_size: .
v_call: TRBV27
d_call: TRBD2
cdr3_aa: CASRVRGLAGAGYNEQFF
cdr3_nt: TGTGCCAGCAGGGTGCGGGGACTAGCGGGGGCCGGATACAATGAGCAGTTCTTC

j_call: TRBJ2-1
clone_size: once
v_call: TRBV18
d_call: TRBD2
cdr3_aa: CASSPVVAGVEQFF
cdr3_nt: TGTGCCAGCTCACCAGTAGTAGCGGGAGTTGAGCAGTTCTTC

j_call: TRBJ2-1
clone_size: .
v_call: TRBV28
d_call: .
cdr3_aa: CASSLGSEQFF
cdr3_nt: TGTGCCAGCAGTTTAGGAAGTGAGCAGTTCTTC

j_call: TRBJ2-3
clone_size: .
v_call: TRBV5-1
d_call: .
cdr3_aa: CASSLGGSLPDTQYF
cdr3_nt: TGCGCCAGCAGCTTGGGGGGTAGCCTCCCAGATACGCAGTATTTT

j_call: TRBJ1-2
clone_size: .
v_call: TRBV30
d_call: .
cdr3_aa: CAWSTQGRNGYTF
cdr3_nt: TGTGCCTGGAGTACGCAGGGGAGGAATGGCTACACCTTC

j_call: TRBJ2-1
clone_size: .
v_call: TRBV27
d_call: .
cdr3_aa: CASSPHALYNEQFF
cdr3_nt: TGTGCCAGCAGTCCCCATGCCTTGTACAATGAGCAGTTCTTC

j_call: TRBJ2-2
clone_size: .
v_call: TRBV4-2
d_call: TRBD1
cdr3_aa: CASSPTDRERTGELFF
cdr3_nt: TGTGCCAGCAGCCCTACCGACAGGGAGAGGACCGGGGAGCTGTTTTTT

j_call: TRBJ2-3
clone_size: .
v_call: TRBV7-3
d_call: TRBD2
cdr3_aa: CASSPTRLASDTQYF
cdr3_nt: TGTGCCAGCAGCCCAACCAGACTAGCTTCAGATACGCAGTATTTT

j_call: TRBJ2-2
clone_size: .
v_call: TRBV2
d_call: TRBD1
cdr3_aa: CASSPQGGTGELFF
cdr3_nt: TGTGCCAGCAGTCCACAGGGGGGCACCGGGGAGCTGTTTTTT

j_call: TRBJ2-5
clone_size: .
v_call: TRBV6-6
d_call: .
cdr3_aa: CASSYSDRTQETQYF
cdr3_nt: TGTGCCAGCAGTTACTCAGACAGAACCCAAGAGACCCAGTACTTC